The 9 T cell receptor beta chains reported below all come from one sample, sequenced in a study of shared clonotypes between healthy human individuals. Libraries were prepared by immunoSEQ multiplex PCR; TCRdb keeps only in-frame clonotypes and omits some of them. The sample includes 1,500,000 or so clones, 97% to 99% seen only once; the top ten take 0.36%. Sequencing input: naive CD4+ T cells sorted from blood. Noted subset: CD45RA+ positively selected. Receptors were obtained from a man aged 25-45 years in good health.

J is TRBJ2-7 and V is TRBV4-3, with D unresolved. Germline CDR1 LGHNA, CDR2 YSLEER. This CDR3 contains 14 residues. Trimming shortened V by 0 bases and J by 3 bases, and 9 bases separated the two germline ends. CDR3 protein: CASSQDTPNYEQYF. The CDR3 region has the DNA TGCGCCAGCAGCCAAGATACCCCCAACTACGAGCAGTACTTC.

Remarks on this clone: At the DNA level, this CDR3 is encoded by other sequences in the same sample as well. CDR3 sequence reads: CASSRLGGEQYF. The CDR3, as DNA: TGCGCCAGCAGCCGACTAGGCGGCGAGCAGTACTTC. The rearrangement joins TRBV5-1 to TRBJ2-7; the D gene is possibly TRBD2 (6 bases). This CDR3 has 12 residues. Trimming took off 4 bases at V and 6 bases at J, with 11 bases between the two ends. Germline V gene lookup returns CDR1 SGHRS and CDR2 YFSETQ.

This chain joins TRBV5-1 and TRBJ2-2; D unclear. Per the germline V gene, CDR1 is SGHRS and CDR2 is YFSETQ. The CDR3 is made up of 16 amino acids. Trimming left V 2 bases short and J 2 bases short, with 13 bases between. CDR3 bases: TGCGCCAGCAGCTTCAGGCAAAACCTTAACACCGGGGAGCTGTTTTTT. Translating gives CASSFRQNLNTGELFF.

This chain joins TRBV28 and TRBJ2-1, with 11 positions matching TRBD2. Germline CDR1 and CDR2: MDHEN and SYDVKM. CDR3 size: 16 residues. V dropped 3 bases and J dropped 4; count of bases not matched to a gene: 5. CDR3: CASSFNSGRDYNEQFF. Written as DNA, the CDR3 is TGTGCCAGCAGTTTTAATAGCGGGAGGGATTACAATGAGCAGTTCTTC.

Written as DNA, the CDR3 is TGTGCCAGCAGTTTAAATCCACCACTGGTGTACGCCGGGGAGCTGTTTTTT. Translating gives CASSLNPPLVYAGELFF. The chain links TRBV28 to TRBJ2-2; D gene uncertain. From germline, CDR1 is MDHEN and CDR2 SYDVKM. V lost 2 bases and J lost 6, with 19 bases in between. The CDR3 spans 17 residues.

Details on this clone: This CDR3 is also generated by other DNA sequences in the sample. The rearrangement links TRBV5-1 to TRBJ2-7; tentatively, D is TRBD2 (5 bases). V was pared by 0 bases and J by 3 bases, with 7 bases between. Germline CDR1 and CDR2: SGHRS and YFSETQ. This CDR3 is 13 amino acids long. CDR3 protein: CASSLEGSYEQYF. In DNA, the CDR3 is TGCGCCAGCAGCTTGGAAGGGAGCTACGAGCAGTACTTC.

The genes are TRBV9 and TRBJ1-5; the D gene is possibly TRBD1 (6 bases). V lost 1 base and J 5 bases, leaving 13 bases between the germline ends. The germline gives CDR1 SGDLS, CDR2 YYNGEE. CDR3 size: 15 residues. The CDR3 DNA reads TGTGCCAGCAGCGTAACGGGGGCAGGGGATCAGCCCCAGCATTTT. It encodes CASSVTGAGDQPQHF. The full variable domain, in which reference TRBV9 and TRBJ1-5 provide the parts outside the CDR3, is DSGVTQTPKHLITATGQRVTLRCSPRSGDLSVYWYQQSLDQGLQFLIQYYNGEERAKGNILERFSAQQFPDLHSELNLSSLELGDSALYFCASSVTGAGDQPQHFGDGTRLSIL.

This chain links TRBV28 with TRBJ2-5; possibly TRBD2 for D (5 bases). The V and J ends lost 3 bases and 4 bases respectively, with 12 bases between them. Germline V gene lookup returns CDR1 MDHEN and CDR2 SYDVKM. This CDR3 comprises 14 residues. The CDR3 DNA reads TGTGCCAGCAGTTTTAGTAGGAGGCGAGAGACCCAGTACTTC. Translated, it gives CASSFSRRRETQYF.

This sequence joins TRBV5-1 and TRBJ2-1; D unresolved. Trimming took off 0 bases at V and 3 bases at J, with 10 bases between the two ends. The germline CDR1 and CDR2 sequences are SGHRS and YFSETQ. The CDR3 length is 15 residues. The CDR3 nucleotides are TGCGCCAGCAGCTTGGCCCAGGCGGACTACAATGAGCAGTTCTTC. Its translation is CASSLAQADYNEQFF.